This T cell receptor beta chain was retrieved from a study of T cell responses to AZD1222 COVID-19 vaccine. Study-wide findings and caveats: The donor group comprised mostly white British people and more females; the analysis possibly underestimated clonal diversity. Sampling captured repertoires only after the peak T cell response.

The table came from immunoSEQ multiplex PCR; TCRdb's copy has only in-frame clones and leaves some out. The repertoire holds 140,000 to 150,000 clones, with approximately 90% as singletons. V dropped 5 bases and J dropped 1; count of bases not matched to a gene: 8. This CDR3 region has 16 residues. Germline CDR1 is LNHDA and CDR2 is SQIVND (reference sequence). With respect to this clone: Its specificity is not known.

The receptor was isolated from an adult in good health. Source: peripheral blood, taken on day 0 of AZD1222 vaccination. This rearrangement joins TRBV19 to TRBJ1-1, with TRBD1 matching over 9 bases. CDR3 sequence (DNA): TGTGCCAGTAGTCTATTTCCGGGACAGGGGAACACTGAAGCTTTCTTT. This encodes CASSLFPGQGNTEAFF.